Shown below are 26 T cell receptor beta chains from a single sample sequenced in a study of T cells in women clearing cervical HPV infection. Repertoires were generated with immunoSEQ multiplex PCR, while TCRdb's copy carries only in-frame clones and drops some. The sample data list about 18,000 clones. What was sequenced was blood buffy coat. The receptors originated from a woman aged 18-70 years with a cervical HPV16 infection that either progressed to CIN3+ or cleared (not recorded which).

On this clone itself: Read coverage stops 3 residues before the CDR3 terminus; the germline J gene supplies the remainder. The chain links TRBV14 to TRBJ1-5; TRBD1 aligns across 8 bases. Germline-derived CDR1 and CDR2 are SGHDN and FVKESK. This CDR3 has 17 amino acids. V lost 2 bases to trimming and J lost 7 bases; unmatched junction nucleotides: 13. The covered CDR3 bases are TGTGCCAGCAGCCAAAGGGACAGGAGGTTGGAAAACCAGCCC. Its translation is CASSQRDRRLENQP. The complete CDR3 reads CASSQRDRRLENQPQHF.

Concerning this clone: The read falls 3 residues short of the CDR3 end, and the missing part is taken from the germline J gene. The V and J genes are TRBV29-1 and TRBJ2-5; 10 nucleotides line up with TRBD2. This CDR3 is built from 14 residues. Germline CDR1 reads SQVTM; CDR2 reads ANQGSEA. V lost 7 bases and J lost 5; bases outside the gene matches: 10. The covered CDR3 bases are TGCAGCGCTCGTGGGGGACTAGCGTGGGAGACC. It specifies CSARGGLAWET. The entire CDR3 sequence reads CSARGGLAWETQYF.

With respect to this clone: Sequencing ends 3 residues short of the CDR3 end; the germline J gene provides the rest. The rearrangement joins TRBV23-1 to TRBJ2-3; 7 nucleotides line up with TRBD1. TRBV23-1 is recorded as an ORF, its role being uncertain. The CDR3 sequence is 17 residues long. The J segment lost 3 bases and the V segment lost 4 bases, leaving 13 bases of the junction unmatched. The CDR3 loop is CASSLPMTGIGTDTQYF. CDR3 DNA, as far as it was read: TGCGCCAGCAGTCTACCGATGACAGGGATTGGGACAGATACG.

Comment on this clone: The read stops 3 residues short of the end of the CDR3; the missing end is completed from the germline J gene. The chain links TRBV20-1 to TRBJ2-7, with 8 bases matching TRBD1. The ends lost 4 bases at V and 2 bases at J; junction bases unmatched: 13. This CDR3 contains 16 residues. CDR1 DFQATT and CDR2 SNEGSKA come from the germline V gene (reference sequence). The sequenced part of the CDR3 DNA is TGCAGTGCTAATACAGGGGGTCGGGACAGCACCTACGAG. This gives the protein CSANTGGRDSTYE. The whole CDR3 is CSANTGGRDSTYEQYF.

Regarding this clone: The CDR3 is cut off 3 residues early in the read; its end comes from the germline J gene. The chain is built from TRBV5-1 and TRBJ2-2, with 11 bases aligning to TRBD1. J was trimmed by 6 bases and V by 3 bases; bases with no gene match: 4. This CDR3 contains 15 residues. Per the germline V gene, CDR1 is SGHRS and CDR2 is YFSETQ. CDR3 bases read: TGCGCCAGCAGCTCCGGACAGGGGGCTCCCGGGGAG. This codes for CASSSGQGAPGE. The entire CDR3 protein reads CASSSGQGAPGELFF.

Details on this clone: The sequence runs out 3 residues before the end of the CDR3; the remainder is reconstructed from the germline J gene. The chain recombines TRBV5-6 with TRBJ1-2, with unresolved D. Germline CDR1 SGHDT, CDR2 YYEEEE. V gave up 3 bases and J gave up 7 bases, with 7 bases separating them. This CDR3 comprises 11 residues. CDR3 amino acids: CASSSGVGYTF. CDR3 bases read: TGTGCCAGCAGCTCCGGGGTTGGC.

On this clone: At one of its ends the junction is not consistent with the germline gene, which may arise from a read error. The observed sequence ends 3 residues before the CDR3 terminus, with the missing tail filled in from the germline J gene. The genes are TRBV5-6 and TRBJ1-1; possibly TRBD1 for D (5 bases). CDR3 length: 15 residues. The germline V gene encodes CDR1 SGHDT and CDR2 YYEEEE. The CDR3 spells CAGSLIGGTNTEAFF. The sequenced part of the CDR3 DNA is TGTGCCGGCAGCTTGATTGGGGGGACGAACACTGAA.

A word on this clone: The read terminates 3 residues before the CDR3 end, so the remaining end is supplied by the germline J gene. The chain couples TRBV6-2 or TRBV6-3 to TRBJ2-5; D unclear. Trimming cost V 6 bases and J 0 bases, with 5 bases left between them. The germline CDR1 and CDR2 sequences are MNHEY and SVGEGT. There are 12 residues in the CDR3. The CDR3: CASSDNQETQYF. CDR3 DNA, as far as it was read: TGTGCCAGCAGCGACAACCAAGAGACC.

Remarks on this clone: The read is 3 residues too short to cover the CDR3 end, so that end is filled in from the germline J gene. This chain joins TRBV6-2 or TRBV6-3 and TRBJ1-5; 8 nucleotides line up with TRBD1. Germline V gives CDR1 MNHEY, CDR2 SVGEGT. The CDR3 has 15 amino acids. The J segment lost 6 bases and the V segment lost 1 base, leaving 5 bases of the junction unmatched. The CDR3 DNA, read in part, is TGTGCCAGCAGTTACTTCGGACAGGGCGGTCAGCCC. Its protein is CASSYFGQGGQP. The full CDR3 protein is CASSYFGQGGQPQHF.

This clone is medium-sized (0.01 to 0.1%) by frequency. The read ends 3 residues before the CDR3 terminus; that terminus is restored from the germline J gene. The chain recombines TRBV7-3 with TRBJ1-1; a weak D match, TRBD1 (5 bases). V was clipped by 3 bases and J by 0 bases, with 8 bases between them. The CDR3 has 14 residues. CDR1 is SGHTA and CDR2 is FQGTGA in the germline V gene. CDR3 protein: CASSLEGMNTEAFF. The part of the CDR3 DNA that was read is TGTGCCAGCAGCTTGGAGGGGATGAACACTGAA.

As to this clone: The read comes to an end 3 residues before the CDR3 does, leaving the germline J gene to fill in the end. V is TRBV19 and J is TRBJ1-2; 8 bases are shared with TRBD1. Germline V gene data show CDR1 as LNHDA and CDR2 as SQIVND (reference sequence). The CDR3 has 14 amino acids. V shed 6 bases, J shed 3 bases, and the junction held 6 bases outside the gene matches. The covered CDR3 bases are TGTGCCAGTAGATCACTGACAGGGGACTATGGC. It is translated as CASRSLTGDYG. The complete CDR3 protein is CASRSLTGDYGYTF.

Notes on this clone: The CDR3 end falls 3 residues outside the read, so it is completed with the germline J gene. The chain joins TRBV12-3 or TRBV12-4 to TRBJ2-1, with 10 bases fitting TRBD2. The CDR3 runs 15 residues. V gave up 6 bases and J gave up 7 bases; unmatched junction bases: 9. The CDR3: CASSELAGGLNEQFF. The CDR3 DNA, read in part, is TGTGCCAGCAGCGAATTAGCGGGAGGACTGAATGAG.

For this clone: The read ends 3 residues early relative to the CDR3; the germline J gene fills the gap. The chain is built from TRBV19 and TRBJ2-5; TRBD2 agrees at 9 bases. CDR1 is LNHDA and CDR2 is SQIVND in the germline V gene (reference sequence). The CDR3 has 16 amino acids. J was trimmed by 2 bases and V by 0 bases; bases with no gene match: 4. This CDR3 reads CASSIDLAGGQETQYF. The CDR3 DNA, read in part, is TGTGCCAGTAGTATAGATTTGGCGGGGGGGCAAGAGACC.

This clone is deemed medium-sized by its frequency. The missing CDR3 end, 3 residues past where the read stops, is filled in from the germline J gene. The chain links TRBV19 to TRBJ2-3; D gene unclear. Looked up from germline, CDR1 is LNHDA and CDR2 is SQIVND (reference sequence). The V gene lost 11 bases and the J gene lost 5 bases, with 8 bases spanning the gap. The CDR3 totals 10 residues. CDR3 DNA (partial): TGTGCCGTTCACGGAGATACG. Amino acid sequence: CAVHGDT. The CDR3 reads in full as CAVHGDTQYF.

A remark on this clone: The read gets to within 3 residues of the CDR3 end, and the germline J gene fills in the rest. The chain uses TRBV9 and TRBJ2-7; 7 nucleotides align to TRBD1. Germline CDR1 and CDR2: SGDLS and YYNGEE. V dropped 4 bases and J dropped 3; count of bases not matched to a gene: 10. The CDR3 extends over 15 amino acids. Partial CDR3 DNA: TGTGCCAGCAGCCTACGGGACAGCCGTGGCTACGAG. It translates to CASSLRDSRGYE. The whole CDR3 protein is CASSLRDSRGYEQYF.

Turning to this clone: Read sequence stops 3 residues before the CDR3 end, and the germline J gene provides the missing end. The chain is built from TRBV5-1 and TRBJ2-3; TRBD2 aligns across 10 bases. CDR3 length: 15 amino acids. Germline V gene sequence: CDR1 SGHRS, CDR2 YFSETQ. CDR3 bases read: TGCGCCAGCAACCTAGACAGCGGGGGGGGAGAGACG. It yields the protein CASNLDSGGGET. The entire CDR3 protein reads CASNLDSGGGETQYF.

For this clone: Sequencing ends 3 residues short of the CDR3 end; the germline J gene provides the rest. The chain has TRBV20-1 and TRBJ2-3; D remains unclear. Germline values: CDR1 DFQATT, CDR2 SNEGSKA (reference sequence). There are 13 residues in the CDR3. V was clipped by 2 bases and J by 2 bases, with 8 bases between them. The CDR3 sequence is CSARLGLTDTQYF. The CDR3 DNA, read in part, is TGCAGTGCTAGATTAGGGCTCACAGATACG.

About this clone: The read gets to within 3 residues of the CDR3 end, and the germline J gene fills in the rest. The rearrangement uses TRBV6-2 or TRBV6-3 and TRBJ2-3; tentative D call: TRBD2 (6 bases). V was pared by 0 bases and J by 2 bases, with 15 bases between. This CDR3 has 17 residues. Per germline, CDR1 MNHEY and CDR2 SVGEGT. The part of the CDR3 DNA that was read is TGTGCCAGCAGTTACTCGCTGGGCGGGAAATTCACAGATACG. It specifies CASSYSLGGKFTDT. The full CDR3 protein is CASSYSLGGKFTDTQYF.

A word on this clone: The CDR3 goes on 3 residues after the read ends, and that part is filled in from the germline J gene. The rearrangement joins TRBV12-3 or TRBV12-4 to TRBJ2-3, with 10 bases identical to TRBD2. With 5 bases clipped from V and 4 bases from J, the junction kept 9 bases outside the gene matches. The CDR3 covers 16 residues. Partial CDR3 DNA: TGTGCCAGCAGTCTTGGGAGCGGGAGGGCCTCAGATACG. Translation: CASSLGSGRASDT. The entire CDR3 reads CASSLGSGRASDTQYF.

Details on this clone: The read ends 3 residues early relative to the CDR3; the germline J gene fills the gap. The V gene is TRBV5-8, the J gene TRBJ1-2; the D gene is possibly TRBD1 (6 bases). Trimming took 0 bases from V and 6 from J, leaving 15 bases between them. The CDR3 contains 15 residues. Germline lookup yields CDR1 SGHTS and CDR2 YDEGEE. The CDR3 sequence is CASSLAFSGVDGYTF. Incomplete CDR3 DNA: TGTGCCAGCAGCTTGGCTTTTTCAGGGGTGGATGGC.

As for this clone: Coverage ceases 3 residues before the CDR3 finishes, and the germline J gene fills in the end. This rearrangement joins TRBV20-1 to TRBJ2-5, with 13 nucleotides matching TRBD2. The CDR3 has 14 amino acids. Looked up from germline, CDR1 is DFQATT and CDR2 is SNEGSKA (reference sequence). The CDR3 reads CSARTSGGAETQYF. CDR3 DNA, as far as it was read: TGCAGTGCTAGAACTAGCGGGGGGGCTGAAACC.

Note on this clone: The CDR3 extends 3 residues past the end of the read, so its final part is completed from the germline J gene. This chain joins TRBV24-1 and TRBJ2-7; 7 positions match TRBD1. There are 13 residues in the CDR3. The junction had 5 bases not matched to a gene; V was cut back by 8 bases and J by 2 bases. Germline V gene sequence: CDR1 KGHDR, CDR2 SFDVKD. The covered CDR3 bases are TGTGCCACCATGAAGACAGGGACCTACGAG. Its protein product is CATMKTGTYE. The complete CDR3 protein is CATMKTGTYEQYF.

As concerns this clone: The observed sequence ends 3 residues before the CDR3 terminus, with the missing tail filled in from the germline J gene. The chain uses TRBV20-1 and TRBJ2-3; 8 nucleotides align to TRBD2. The CDR3 has 14 amino acids. Germline V CDR1 and CDR2: DFQATT, SNEGSKA (reference sequence). After removal of 3 bases from V and 8 bases from J, the junction contained 10 bases not matched to a gene. The covered CDR3 bases are TGCAGTGCTAGGTCCGGCGGGGCGGGAGGTACG. Encoded protein: CSARSGGAGGT. The CDR3 in full is CSARSGGAGGTQYF.

On this clone itself: The read ends 3 residues shy of where the CDR3 ends; the end is completed using the germline J gene. This sequence joins TRBV24-1 and TRBJ2-7; D may be TRBD1 (6 bases). Germline CDR1 and CDR2: KGHDR and SFDVKD. With 10 bases removed from V and 4 bases from J, the gap between germline ends came to 13 bases. The CDR3 covers 12 residues. The CDR3: CATAGDGYEQYF. The part of the CDR3 DNA that was read is TGTGCCACTGCAGGGGACGGATACGAG.

As for this clone: With the read ending 3 residues before the CDR3 end, the germline J gene is used to fill in that end. The chain combines TRBV18 with TRBJ2-7; unclear D gene. Trimming left V 3 bases short and J 2 bases short, with 11 bases between. The CDR3 is 14 residues long. Germline V CDR1 and CDR2: KGHSH, LQKENI. CDR3 residues: CASSPENSAYEQYF. Incomplete CDR3 DNA: TGTGCCAGCTCACCCGAGAACAGTGCCTACGAG.

Comments on this clone: The sequenced fragment ends 3 residues before the CDR3 boundary, so the rest is inferred from the germline J gene. The chain links TRBV19 to TRBJ1-2; D is undetermined. The CDR3 length is 19 residues. Germline assignment: CDR1 LNHDA and CDR2 SQIVND (reference sequence). CDR3 sequence: CASSIGLAGGLLAKNIYTF. The covered CDR3 bases are TGTGCCAGTAGTATAGGCCTAGCGGGAGGTCTACTAGCCAAAAACATC. The full variable domain, its missing parts supplied by reference TRBV19 and TRBJ1-2, is DGGITQSPKYLFRKEGQNVTLSCEQNLNHDAMYWYRQDPGQGLRLIYYSQIVNDFQKGDIAEGYSVSREKKESFPLTVTSAQKNPTAFYLCASSIGLAGGLLAKNIYTFGSGTRLTVV.